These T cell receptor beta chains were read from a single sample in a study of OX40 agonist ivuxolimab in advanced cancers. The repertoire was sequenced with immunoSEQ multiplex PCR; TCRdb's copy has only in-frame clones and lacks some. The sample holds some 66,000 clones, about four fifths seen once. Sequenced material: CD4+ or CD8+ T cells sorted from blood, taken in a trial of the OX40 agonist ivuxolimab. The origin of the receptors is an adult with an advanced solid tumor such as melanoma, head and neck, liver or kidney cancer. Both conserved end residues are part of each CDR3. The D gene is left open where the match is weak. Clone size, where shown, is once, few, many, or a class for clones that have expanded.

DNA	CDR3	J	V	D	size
TGTGCCAGCAGTGATAGGTTACAGAGTAGCACAGATACGCAGTATTTT	CASSDRLQSSTDTQYF	TRBJ2-3	TRBV2	NA	NA
TGTGCCAGCAGCCCCAGCCAATCATCAGATACGCAGTATTTT	CASSPSQSSDTQYF	TRBJ2-3	TRBV7-2	NA	NA
TGTGCCAGCAGCTTCAAGTCAGGGAACACTGAAGCTTTCTTT	CASSFKSGNTEAFF	TRBJ1-1	TRBV7-2	NA	NA
TGTGCCAGCAGCTCGGGACTAGCGGGAGTCCCTGGGGCCAACGTCCTGACTTTC	CASSSGLAGVPGANVLTF	TRBJ2-6	TRBV7-9	TRBD2	NA
TGTGCCAGCAGTATTCAAGGAAACAATCAGCCCCAGCATTTT	CASSIQGNNQPQHF	TRBJ1-5	TRBV28	NA	NA
TGTGCCAGCAGTTCCATAAGCGGAGCGGGCCCCTCCTACGAGCAGTACTTC	CASSSISGAGPSYEQYF	TRBJ2-7	TRBV28	NA	medium-sized
TGTGCCAGCCTGGGACTAGCGACGTCCTACGAGCAGTACTTC	CASLGLATSYEQYF	TRBJ2-7	TRBV2	TRBD2	NA
TGTGCCAGCAGTTTTGCCGGGACTAGCGGTCTCAATGAGCAGTTCTTC	CASSFAGTSGLNEQFF	TRBJ2-1	TRBV27	TRBD2	NA
TGTGCCAGCGGGCAAGGGTTCTACAATGAGCAGTTCTTC	CASGQGFYNEQFF	TRBJ2-1	TRBV6-5	NA	NA
TGTGCCAGTAGTACGGGACAGGGTTTGAATGAGCAGTTCTTC	CASSTGQGLNEQFF	TRBJ2-1	TRBV19	TRBD1	NA
TGTGCCAGTAGTATAGTTAGGGGAGTTGTCTCCGATATGACAAAAGAGACCCAGTACTTC	CASSIVRGVVSDMTKETQYF	TRBJ2-5	TRBV19	NA	once
TGTGCCAGTAGTAATCTGGGAAGACGGGACTCCAAAGATACGCAGTATTTT	CASSNLGRRDSKDTQYF	TRBJ2-3	TRBV19	NA	once
TGTGCCAGCAGCTTGGAAACAGGGCGGGCAGGAGAGACCCAGTACTTC	CASSLETGRAGETQYF	TRBJ2-5	TRBV5-8	NA	NA
TGTGCCAGTCCACTCCAGCGGCCGAACACTGAAGCTTTCTTT	CASPLQRPNTEAFF	TRBJ1-1	TRBV19	NA	NA
TGTGCCAGTGGGGGACTGGGGGAACAGAACTATGGCTACACCTTC	CASGGLGEQNYGYTF	TRBJ1-2	TRBV6-5	NA	NA
TGTGCCAGCTCACCACGACAGGGGGCGAGCACCGGGGAGCTGTTTTTT	CASSPRQGASTGELFF	TRBJ2-2	TRBV18	TRBD1	NA
TGTGCCAGTACCTTAGACCCGACGTCGGATGAGCAGTTCTTC	CASTLDPTSDEQFF	TRBJ2-1	TRBV19	NA	NA
TGTGCCAGCACCGACGACAGGGGGCGGGCTGAAGCTTTCTTT	CASTDDRGRAEAFF	TRBJ1-1	TRBV27	TRBD1	NA
TGTGCCAGCAGGGGGAATGATCAGCCCCAGCATTTT	CASRGNDQPQHF	TRBJ1-5	TRBV6-6	NA	NA
TGTGCCAGCAGCGTAGACCCCGGTCCAGAAGAGACCCAGTACTTC	CASSVDPGPEETQYF	TRBJ2-5	TRBV9	NA	NA
TGTGCCAGCAGTATATTGTTCGCCGGGCGGATGGCCTATGGCTACACCTTC	CASSILFAGRMAYGYTF	TRBJ1-2	TRBV28	NA	NA
TGTGCCTGGAGTGTCGGCTATGGCTACACCTTC	CAWSVGYGYTF	TRBJ1-2	TRBV30	NA	NA
TGTGCCAGCAAAGCCTACAATGAGCAGTTCTTC	CASKAYNEQFF	TRBJ2-1	TRBV21-1	NA	once
TGTGCCAGCAGCTTCCGTGGAGGGGGAAGCTATGGCTACACCTTC	CASSFRGGGSYGYTF	TRBJ1-2	TRBV7-2	NA	NA
TGTGCCAGCAAGGGCGCAGATACGCAGTATTTT	CASKGADTQYF	TRBJ2-3	TRBV25-1	NA	NA
TGTGCCAGCAGCTCGGCCGGGACAGGGGGCTACAATCAGCCCCAGCATTTT	CASSSAGTGGYNQPQHF	TRBJ1-5	TRBV5-6	TRBD1	NA
TGCGCCAGCAGCTTGGCCTTGAGGGATGAGCAGTTCTTC	CASSLALRDEQFF	TRBJ2-1	TRBV5-1	NA	once
TGTGCCAGCGTCCTTAGCGGGGATCACTACGAGCAGTACTTC	CASVLSGDHYEQYF	TRBJ2-7	TRBV6-5	TRBD2	NA
TGTGCGACTGCGGGACTAGCGGGAGGGCCGGTCCAGACCCAGTACTTC	CATAGLAGGPVQTQYF	TRBJ2-5	TRBV11-2	TRBD2	NA
TGCGCCAGCAGCAAGGACAGGGTCTACGAGCAGTACTTC	CASSKDRVYEQYF	TRBJ2-7	TRBV4-1	TRBD1	NA
TGTGCCAGCAGTTTTGCTAGCGGGAGCGTCACCAAAAACATTCAGTACTTC	CASSFASGSVTKNIQYF	TRBJ2-4	TRBV28	TRBD2	NA
TGTGCCAGCAGTGAAGAGACCCAGTACTTC	CASSEETQYF	TRBJ2-5	TRBV28	NA	NA
TGTGCCAGCAGTGAATTCGTCGTTCAGGGGGGACGAAATGAGCAGTTCTTC	CASSEFVVQGGRNEQFF	TRBJ2-1	TRBV6-1	NA	few
TGTGCCATCAGTGAGTTAGCAGAGCAGTACTTC	CAISELAEQYF	TRBJ2-7	TRBV10-3	NA	NA
TGCGCCAGCAGCCAAGGGAGCGGGAGGGCTTTCGATGAGCAGTTCTTC	CASSQGSGRAFDEQFF	TRBJ2-1	TRBV4-3	TRBD2	NA
TGTGCCAGCAGCCGAGGCCCGGGACAGATCTCCTACGAGCAGTACTTC	CASSRGPGQISYEQYF	TRBJ2-7	TRBV7-2	TRBD1	NA
TGCGCCAGCAGCTTCGGGGCCAGGGAGACCAATGAGCAGTTCTTC	CASSFGARETNEQFF	TRBJ2-1	TRBV5-1	NA	once
TGTGCCAGCAGCTTAGAAGGGACACTATATGGCTACACCTTC	CASSLEGTLYGYTF	TRBJ1-2	TRBV7-2	NA	NA
TGTGCCAGCAGCGGGACCAGTGAACTTACCTACGAGCAGTACTTC	CASSGTSELTYEQYF	TRBJ2-7	TRBV7-8	NA	NA
TGTGCCAGCAGTGCTGTTGCTATAGGGGCCAACGTCCTGACTTTC	CASSAVAIGANVLTF	TRBJ2-6	TRBV6-1	NA	once
TGTGCCAGCAGCTTAGATCATGGTGGCTACACCTTC	CASSLDHGGYTF	TRBJ1-2	TRBV11-2	NA	NA
TGTGCCAGCTCGCTCACAGTTTCAACTAATGAAAAACTGTTTTTT	CASSLTVSTNEKLFF	TRBJ1-4	TRBV18	NA	NA